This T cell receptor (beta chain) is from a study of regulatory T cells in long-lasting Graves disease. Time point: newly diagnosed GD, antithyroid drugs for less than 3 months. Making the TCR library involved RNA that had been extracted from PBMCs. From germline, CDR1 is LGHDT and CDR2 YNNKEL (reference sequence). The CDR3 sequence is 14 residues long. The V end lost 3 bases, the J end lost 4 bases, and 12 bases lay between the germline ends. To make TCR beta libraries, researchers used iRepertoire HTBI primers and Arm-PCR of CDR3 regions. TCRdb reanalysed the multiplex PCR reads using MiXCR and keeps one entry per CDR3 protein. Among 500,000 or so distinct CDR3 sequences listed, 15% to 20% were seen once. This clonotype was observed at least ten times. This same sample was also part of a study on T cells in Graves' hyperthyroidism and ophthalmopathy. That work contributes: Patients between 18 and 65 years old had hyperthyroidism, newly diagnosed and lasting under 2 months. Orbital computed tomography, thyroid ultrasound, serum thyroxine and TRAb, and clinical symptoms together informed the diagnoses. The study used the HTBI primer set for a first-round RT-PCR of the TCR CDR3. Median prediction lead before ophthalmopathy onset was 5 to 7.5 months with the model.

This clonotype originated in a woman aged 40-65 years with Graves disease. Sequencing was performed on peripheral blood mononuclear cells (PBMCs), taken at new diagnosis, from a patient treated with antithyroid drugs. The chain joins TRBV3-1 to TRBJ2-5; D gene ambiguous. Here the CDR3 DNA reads TGTGCCAGCAGCCACCGAAGGGTCGTAGAGACCCAGTACTTC. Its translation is CASSHRRVVETQYF.